This T cell receptor beta chain was recorded in a study of cytomegalovirus exposure and HLA in healthy donors. Trimming left V 3 bases short and J 6 bases short, with 12 bases between. This CDR3 has 14 residues. Germline V lookup: CDR1 LNHDA, CDR2 SQIVND (reference sequence). The PCR contained 60 Vbeta and 13 Jbeta primers. The table came from immunoSEQ multiplex PCR; TCRdb's copy has only in-frame clones and leaves some out. This sample has about 210,000 clones, with roughly 82% found just once. The J gene is TRBJ1-5, the V gene TRBV19; perhaps TRBD1 as D (5 bases). This sequence was found in a man aged 35 to 55 in good health and CMV-seropositive. The sample was PBMCs. The chain's CDR3 is CASSMGGGGQPQHF. The DNA of the CDR3 is TGTGCCAGTAGTATGGGGGGTGGCGGTCAGCCCCAGCATTTT. The whole variable domain, remainder taken from reference TRBV19 and TRBJ1-5, is DGGITQSPKYLFRKEGQNVTLSCEQNLNHDAMYWYRQDPGQGLRLIYYSQIVNDFQKGDIAEGYSVSREKKESFPLTVTSAQKNPTAFYLCASSMGGGGQPQHFGDGTRLSIL.